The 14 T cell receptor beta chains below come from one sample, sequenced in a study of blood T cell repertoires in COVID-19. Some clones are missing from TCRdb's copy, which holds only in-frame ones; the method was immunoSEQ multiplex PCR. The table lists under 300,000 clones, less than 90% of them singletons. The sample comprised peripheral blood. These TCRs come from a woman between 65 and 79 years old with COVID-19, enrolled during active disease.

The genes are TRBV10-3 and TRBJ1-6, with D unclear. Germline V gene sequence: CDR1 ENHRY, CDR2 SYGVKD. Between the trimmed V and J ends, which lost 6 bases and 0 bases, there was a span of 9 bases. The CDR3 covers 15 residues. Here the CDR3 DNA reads TGTGCCATCAGCCAGGAGGTCTCCTATAATTCACCCCTCCACTTT. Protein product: CAISQEVSYNSPLHF.

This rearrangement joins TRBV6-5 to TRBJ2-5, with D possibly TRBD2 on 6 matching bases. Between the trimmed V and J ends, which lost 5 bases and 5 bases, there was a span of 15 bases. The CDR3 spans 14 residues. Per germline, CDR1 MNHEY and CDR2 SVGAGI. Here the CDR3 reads CASSQGLLRETQYF. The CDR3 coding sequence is TGTGCCAGCAGTCAGGGACTCCTCCGGGAGACCCAGTACTTC.

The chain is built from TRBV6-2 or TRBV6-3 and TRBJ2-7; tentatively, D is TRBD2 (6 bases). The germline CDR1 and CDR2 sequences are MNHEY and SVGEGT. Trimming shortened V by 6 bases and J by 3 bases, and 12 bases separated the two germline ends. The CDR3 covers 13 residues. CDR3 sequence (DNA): TGTGCCAGCAGCCTGTCGGGACTCTACGAGCAGTACTTC. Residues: CASSLSGLYEQYF.

The CDR3 DNA reads as TGCAGCGTTCGTAGTGGGCTAGCGGGGGAGTATTTT. Translated: CSVRSGLAGEYF. This chain connects TRBV29-1 to TRBJ2-3; 10 bases align to TRBD2. The V gene end was trimmed by 5 bases and the J gene end by 13 bases; junction bases not matched to a gene: 9. Germline-derived CDR1 and CDR2 are SQVTM and ANQGSEA. The CDR3 totals 12 residues.

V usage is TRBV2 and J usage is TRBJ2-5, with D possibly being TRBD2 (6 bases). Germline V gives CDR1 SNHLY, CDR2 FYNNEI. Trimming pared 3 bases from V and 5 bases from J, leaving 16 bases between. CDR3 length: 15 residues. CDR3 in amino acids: CASSESWRALETQYF. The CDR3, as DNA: TGTGCCAGCAGTGAGAGCTGGAGGGCGTTGGAGACCCAGTACTTC. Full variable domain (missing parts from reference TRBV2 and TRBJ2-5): EPEVTQTPSHQVTQMGQEVILRCVPISNHLYFYWYRQILGQKVEFLVSFYNNEISEKSEIFDDQFSVERPDGSNFTLKIRSTKLEDSAMYFCASSESWRALETQYFGPGTRLLVL.

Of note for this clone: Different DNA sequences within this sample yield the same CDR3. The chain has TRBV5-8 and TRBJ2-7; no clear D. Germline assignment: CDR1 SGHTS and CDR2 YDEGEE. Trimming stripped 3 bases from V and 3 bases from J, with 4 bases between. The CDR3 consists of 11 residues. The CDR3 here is CASSSLYEQYF. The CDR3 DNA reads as TGTGCCAGCAGCTCTCTCTACGAGCAGTACTTC.

The CDR3 DNA reads as TGTGCCATCAGCGGAGCCAAGACTGAAGCTTTCTTT. The encoded protein is CAISGAKTEAFF. The V call is TRBV10-3, the J call TRBJ1-1; D is unresolved. The germline V and J ends were trimmed by 6 bases and 5 bases, with 10 bases remaining between them. The CDR3 is 12 amino acids. From germline, CDR1 is ENHRY and CDR2 SYGVKD.

The CDR3 bases are TGTGCCAGCAGGGACAGGGCCTACAATGAGCAGTTCTTC. As protein: CASRDRAYNEQFF. The rearrangement joins TRBV2 to TRBJ2-1, with 8 bases identical to TRBD1. Losses at the gene ends were 6 bases for V and 2 bases for J; bases not matched to a gene: 0. Germline loops: CDR1 SNHLY, CDR2 FYNNEI. This CDR3 is 13 amino acids long.

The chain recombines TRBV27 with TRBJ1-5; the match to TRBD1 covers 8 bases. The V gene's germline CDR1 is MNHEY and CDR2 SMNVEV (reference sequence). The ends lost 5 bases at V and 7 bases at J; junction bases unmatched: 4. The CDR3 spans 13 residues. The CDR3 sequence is CASSTTGDQPQHF. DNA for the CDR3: TGTGCCAGCAGTACGACAGGGGACCAGCCCCAGCATTTT.

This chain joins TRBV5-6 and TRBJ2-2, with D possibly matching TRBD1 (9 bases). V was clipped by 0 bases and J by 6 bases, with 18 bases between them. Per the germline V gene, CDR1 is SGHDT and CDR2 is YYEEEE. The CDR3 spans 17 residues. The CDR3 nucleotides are TGTGCCAGCAGCTTGGTAGCGGGACAGGGATTCGCCGGGGAGCTGTTTTTT. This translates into CASSLVAGQGFAGELFF.

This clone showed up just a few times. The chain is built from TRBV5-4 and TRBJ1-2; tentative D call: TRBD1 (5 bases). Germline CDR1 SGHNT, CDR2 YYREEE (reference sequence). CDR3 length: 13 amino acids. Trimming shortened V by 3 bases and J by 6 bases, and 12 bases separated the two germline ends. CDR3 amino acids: CASSSREVHGYTF. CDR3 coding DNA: TGTGCCAGCAGCTCCAGGGAAGTCCATGGCTACACCTTC.

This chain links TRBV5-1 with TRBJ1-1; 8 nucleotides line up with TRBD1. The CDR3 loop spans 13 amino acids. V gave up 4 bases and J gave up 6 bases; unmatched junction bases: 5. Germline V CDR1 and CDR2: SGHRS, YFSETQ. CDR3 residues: CASSIDRGSEAFF. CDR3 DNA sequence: TGCGCCAGCAGCATAGACAGGGGCTCTGAAGCTTTCTTT.

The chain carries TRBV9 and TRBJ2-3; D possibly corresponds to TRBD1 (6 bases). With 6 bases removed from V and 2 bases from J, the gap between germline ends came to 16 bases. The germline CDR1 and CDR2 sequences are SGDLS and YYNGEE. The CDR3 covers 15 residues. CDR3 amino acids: CASTSGGGSTDTQYF. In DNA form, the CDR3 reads TGTGCCAGCACGTCTGGGGGCGGTTCCACAGATACGCAGTATTTT.

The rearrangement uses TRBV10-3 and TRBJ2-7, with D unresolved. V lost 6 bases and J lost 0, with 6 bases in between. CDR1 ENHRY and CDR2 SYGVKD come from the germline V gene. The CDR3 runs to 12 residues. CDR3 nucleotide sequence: TGTGCCATCAGGGCGGACTCCTACGAGCAGTACTTC. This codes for CAIRADSYEQYF.